One sample yielded the 20 T cell receptor beta chains listed below, sequenced in a study of graft-versus-host responses after intestinal transplantation. These TCRs' antigens remain unknown. TCRdb keeps only in-frame clones here, not all; method: immunoSEQ multiplex PCR. The sample comprises some 110,000 clones, just under 95% of which are singletons, and around 1% rests with the top ten. The sequenced sample was unstimulated CD8+ T cells sorted from spleen or lymph node cells, obtained before transplant. The receptors here all came from a human donor who was the organ donor for an intestinal transplant.

This sequence joins TRBV4-2 and TRBJ1-3, with 9 positions matching TRBD1. Germline V gene sequence: CDR1 LGHNA, CDR2 YNFKEQ. CDR3 length equals 15 residues. Trimming removed 7 bases from V and 0 bases from J; junction bases left unmatched: 4. The CDR3 spells CASTGQGLSGNTIYF. CDR3 in DNA: TGTGCCAGCACGGGACAGGGACTCTCTGGAAACACCATATATTTT.

This clone was counted once. The chain has TRBV4-1 and TRBJ1-2, with TRBD1 as a possible D gene (6 bases). The CDR3 spans 13 residues. Between the trimmed V and J ends, which lost 3 bases and 4 bases, there was a span of 9 bases. Germline CDR1 is MGHRA and CDR2 is YSYEKL. The CDR3 is CASSHEGGYGYTF. The CDR3 DNA sequence: TGCGCCAGCAGCCACGAGGGGGGCTATGGCTACACCTTC.

The chain combines TRBV28 with TRBJ2-7; D perhaps matches TRBD1 (6 bases). The CDR3 runs to 14 residues. Trimming pared 6 bases from V and 3 bases from J, leaving 15 bases between. Germline CDR1 MDHEN, CDR2 SYDVKM. The DNA for the CDR3 is TGTGCCAGCAGGGCGAGGGACAAGTTCTACGAGCAGTACTTC. It yields the protein CASRARDKFYEQYF.

The chain recombines TRBV27 with TRBJ1-5, with D unclear. CDR3 length: 14 amino acids. Trimming took off 5 bases at V and 4 bases at J, with 12 bases between the two ends. Germline V lookup: CDR1 MNHEY, CDR2 SMNVEV (reference sequence). The CDR3 here is CASSLNGGNQPQHF. The CDR3 DNA reads as TGTGCCAGCAGTCTAAACGGAGGGAATCAGCCCCAGCATTTT.

The CDR3 is CASSLWEGETQYF. CDR3 DNA sequence: TGTGCCAGCAGTTTGTGGGAAGGAGAGACCCAGTACTTC. The rearrangement uses TRBV27 and TRBJ2-5; D unresolved. Germline V CDR1 and CDR2: MNHEY, SMNVEV (reference sequence). Trimming cost V 3 bases and J 4 bases, with 9 bases left between them. The CDR3 is 13 amino acids.

The chain links TRBV5-1 to TRBJ1-2; 10 positions agree with TRBD1. Germline CDR1 is SGHRS and CDR2 is YFSETQ. Trimming cost V 0 bases and J 4 bases; bases outside gene matches: 0. CDR3 length: 14 residues. CDR3 in DNA: TGCGCCAGCAGCTTGGGACAGGGGGCCTATGGCTACACCTTC. It translates to CASSLGQGAYGYTF.

The V call is TRBV27, the J call TRBJ2-1; no definite D call. Trimming shortened V by 5 bases and J by 0 bases, and 14 bases separated the two germline ends. Germline V lookup: CDR1 MNHEY, CDR2 SMNVEV (reference sequence). There are 16 residues in the CDR3. In DNA form, the CDR3 reads TGTGCCAGCAGTCCAACCCTCGTTTTCTCCTACAATGAGCAGTTCTTC. It is translated as CASSPTLVFSYNEQFF.

The V and J genes are TRBV29-1 and TRBJ2-2; TRBD2 matches at 10 bases. Looked up from germline, CDR1 is SQVTM and CDR2 is ANQGSEA. There are 13 residues in the CDR3. The CDR3 is CSFSGRYSGELFF. CDR3 in DNA: TGCAGTTTTAGCGGGAGGTATTCCGGGGAGCTGTTTTTT.

The chain couples TRBV29-1 to TRBJ2-1, with 7 bases aligning to TRBD2. The V gene end was trimmed by 7 bases and the J gene end by 3 bases; junction bases not matched to a gene: 6. The CDR3 contains 13 residues. The germline gives CDR1 SQVTM, CDR2 ANQGSEA. CDR3 nucleotide sequence: TGCAGCGGTCTGGCGGGAGACTACAATGAGCAGTTCTTC. Encoded protein: CSGLAGDYNEQFF.

This clone is a singleton in its sample. The V and J genes are TRBV7-9 and TRBJ2-3, with D perhaps TRBD2 (6 bases). Germline CDR1 SEHNR, CDR2 FQNEAQ (reference sequence). The ends were cut back, 6 bases at V and 4 bases at J, with 14 bases in the middle. The CDR3 sequence is 14 residues long. CDR3 in amino acids: CASSGAGRSDTQYF. CDR3 bases: TGTGCCAGCAGTGGAGCGGGTCGATCAGATACGCAGTATTTT.

The chain has TRBV4-3 and TRBJ1-2, with D tentatively TRBD1 (6 bases). This CDR3 is 16 amino acids long. Trimming removed 3 bases from V and 1 base from J, with 15 bases in between. Per the germline V gene, CDR1 is LGHNA and CDR2 is YSLEER. CDR3 sequence: CASSQGTGTLNYGYTF. The CDR3 DNA follows: TGCGCCAGCAGCCAGGGTACAGGGACCCTTAACTATGGCTACACCTTC.

The chain joins TRBV28 to TRBJ1-2; D may be TRBD1 (5 bases). The CDR3 totals 14 residues. V dropped 7 bases and J dropped 4 bases, with 16 bases sitting between them. The V gene's germline CDR1 is MDHEN and CDR2 SYDVKM. CDR3 in DNA: TGTGCCAGCACCCCCCCGGGGGGGGGCTATGGCTACACCTTC. Its translation: CASTPPGGGYGYTF.

The chain employs TRBV11-2 and TRBJ1-1; possibly TRBD1 for D (6 bases). Germline CDR1 is SGHAT and CDR2 is FQNNGV. This CDR3 contains 15 residues. Trimming cost V 3 bases and J 6 bases, with 17 bases left between them. CDR3 DNA sequence: TGTGCCAGCAGCTTTTGGGGGGGCTCTGAGGCTGAAGCTTTCTTT. It encodes CASSFWGGSEAEAFF.

The rearrangement uses TRBV7-9 and TRBJ1-1, with D perhaps matching TRBD1 (6 bases). Per germline, CDR1 SEHNR and CDR2 FQNEAQ (reference sequence). CDR3 length equals 19 residues. V lost 1 base and J lost 0, with 21 bases in between. CDR3 sequence (DNA): TGTGCCAGCAGCTTAGACAGGGAATATATTGTTGCTATGAACACTGAAGCTTTCTTT. Amino acids: CASSLDREYIVAMNTEAFF.

The chain uses TRBV28 and TRBJ2-2; D ambiguous. CDR3 length: 13 residues. V lost 3 bases, J lost 2 bases, and 4 bases lay in between. Looked up from germline, CDR1 is MDHEN and CDR2 is SYDVKM. This CDR3 is CASSFRNTGELFF. The DNA of the CDR3 is TGTGCCAGCAGTTTCAGAAACACCGGGGAGCTGTTTTTT.

The chain employs TRBV6-5 and TRBJ1-3; D not resolved. Germline-derived CDR1 and CDR2 are MNHEY and SVGAGI. The CDR3 has 13 amino acids. Deletions cut 4 bases from V and 8 bases from J, with 12 bases between. Here the CDR3 reads CASSLSLSDTIYF. CDR3 coding DNA: TGTGCCAGCAGTTTAAGCCTATCGGACACCATATATTTT.

This rearrangement joins TRBV30 to TRBJ1-1; no clear D gene. Germline values: CDR1 GTSNPN, CDR2 SVGIG (reference sequence). V lost 4 bases, J lost 2 bases, and 8 bases lay in between. The CDR3 consists of 12 residues. In DNA, the CDR3 is TGTGCCTGGACTGAGGGTAACACTGAAGCTTTCTTT. This sequence encodes CAWTEGNTEAFF.

This clone was seen just once. The chain joins TRBV27 to TRBJ2-7; TRBD2 matches at 11 bases. CDR1 and CDR2 from the germline V gene are MNHEY and SMNVEV (reference sequence). After removal of 8 bases from V and 1 base from J, the junction contained 19 bases not matched to a gene. The CDR3 covers 19 residues. This CDR3 is CASSHFTGASGRLSYEQYF. CDR3 nucleotides: TGTGCCAGCTCCCATTTTACAGGGGCTAGCGGGAGGCTATCCTACGAGCAGTACTTC.

The V call is TRBV7-9, the J call TRBJ1-3; D call uncertain. Trimming pared 2 bases from V and 2 bases from J, leaving 10 bases between. CDR3 length: 15 amino acids. From germline, CDR1 is SEHNR and CDR2 FQNEAQ (reference sequence). CDR3 sequence (DNA): TGTGCCAGCAGCTTAAAGGGTGGTGCTGGAAACACCATATATTTT. Its translation is CASSLKGGAGNTIYF.

On this clone: Other DNA sequences in the sample encode the same CDR3. J is TRBJ2-4 and V is TRBV11-2, with TRBD2 identical over 8 bases. The CDR3 is made up of 17 amino acids. V was clipped by 4 bases and J by 0 bases; unmatched bases: 8. Per the germline V gene, CDR1 is SGHAT and CDR2 is FQNNGV. The CDR3, as DNA: TGTGCCAGCAGCTCGTCGGGGGGGACGTTAGCCAAAAACATTCAGTACTTC. Translated, it gives CASSSSGGTLAKNIQYF.